The TCR beta chain described here comes from a study of cytomegalovirus exposure and HLA in healthy donors. The wider study: It was reported in a later analysis that the same platform had been used for the 120 validation repertoires as for the roughly 670 first-cohort repertoires. Study-wide points: Overall, around 150 TCR beta chains were annotated as cytomegalovirus-associated.

Sequencing used immunoSEQ multiplex PCR; TCRdb keeps in-frame clones, though not all of them. The table includes over 100,000 clones, 88% detected once. Worth noting for this clone: As yet, its antigen is unknown.

The specimen sequenced was PBMCs. This TCR was recovered from a woman under 30 in good health and CMV-seronegative.

CDR3 DNA: TGCGCCAGCAGCGCGGGACAGGCCACTGAAGCTTTCTTT. This translates into CASSAGQATEAFF. The chain has TRBV5-1 and TRBJ1-1, with TRBD1 matching over 8 bases. The J segment lost 4 bases and the V segment lost 4 bases, leaving 3 bases of the junction unmatched. This CDR3 is built from 13 residues. CDR1 is SGHRS, CDR2 YFSETQ, per germline.